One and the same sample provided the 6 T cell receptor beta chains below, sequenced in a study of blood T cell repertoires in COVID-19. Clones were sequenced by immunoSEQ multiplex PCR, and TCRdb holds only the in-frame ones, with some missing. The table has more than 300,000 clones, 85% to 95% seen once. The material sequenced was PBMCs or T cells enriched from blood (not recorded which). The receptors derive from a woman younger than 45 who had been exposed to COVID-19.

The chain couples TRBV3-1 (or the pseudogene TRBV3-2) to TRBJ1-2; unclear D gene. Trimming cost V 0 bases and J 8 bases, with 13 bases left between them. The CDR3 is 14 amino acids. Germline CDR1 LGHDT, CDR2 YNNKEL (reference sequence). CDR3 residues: CASSQDRGRRGYTF. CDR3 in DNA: TGTGCCAGCAGCCAAGATCGAGGCCGGCGGGGCTACACCTTC.

Written as DNA, the CDR3 is TGTGCCAGCAGCTTACGGGGGTCCTATGGCTACACCTTC. It codes for CASSLRGSYGYTF. The chain has TRBV13 and TRBJ1-2; a weak D match, TRBD1 (5 bases). Germline values: CDR1 PRHDT, CDR2 FYEKMQ (reference sequence). Trimming took off 2 bases at V and 4 bases at J, with 8 bases between the two ends. The length of the CDR3 is 13 residues. Using reference TRBV13 and TRBJ1-2 for the parts outside the CDR3, the full variable domain is AAGVIQSPRHLIKEKRETATLKCYPIPRHDTVYWYQQGPGQDPQFLISFYEKMQSDKGSIPDRFSAQQFSDYHSELNMSSLELGDSALYFCASSLRGSYGYTFGSGTRLTVV.

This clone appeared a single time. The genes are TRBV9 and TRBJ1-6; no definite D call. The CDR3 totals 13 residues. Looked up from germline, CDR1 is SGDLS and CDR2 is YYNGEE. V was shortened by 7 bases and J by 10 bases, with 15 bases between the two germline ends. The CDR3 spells CASEGPLGSPLHF. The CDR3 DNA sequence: TGTGCCAGCGAGGGTCCCCTCGGGTCACCCCTCCACTTT. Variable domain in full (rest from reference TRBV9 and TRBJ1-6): DSGVTQTPKHLITATGQRVTLRCSPRSGDLSVYWYQQSLDQGLQFLIQYYNGEERAKGNILERFSAQQFPDLHSELNLSSLELGDSALYFCASEGPLGSPLHFGNGTRLTVT.

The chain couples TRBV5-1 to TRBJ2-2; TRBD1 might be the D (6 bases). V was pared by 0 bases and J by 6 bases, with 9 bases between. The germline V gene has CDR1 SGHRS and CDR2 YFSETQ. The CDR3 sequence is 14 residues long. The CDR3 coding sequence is TGCGCCAGCAGCTTGGGACAGGTTTCCGGGGAGCTGTTTTTT. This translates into CASSLGQVSGELFF.

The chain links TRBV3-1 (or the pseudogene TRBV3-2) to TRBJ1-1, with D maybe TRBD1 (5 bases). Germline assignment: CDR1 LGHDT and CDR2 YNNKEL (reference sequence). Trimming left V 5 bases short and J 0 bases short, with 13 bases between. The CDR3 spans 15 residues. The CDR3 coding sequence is TGTGCCAGCAGCTTCGGACAAGGTCTGAACACTGAAGCTTTCTTT. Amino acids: CASSFGQGLNTEAFF.

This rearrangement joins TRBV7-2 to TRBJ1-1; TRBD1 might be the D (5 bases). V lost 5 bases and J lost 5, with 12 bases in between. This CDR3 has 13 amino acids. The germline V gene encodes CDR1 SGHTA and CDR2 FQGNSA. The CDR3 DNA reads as TGTGCCAGCAGCGTGGAGCGGGGGACTGAAGCTTTCTTT. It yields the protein CASSVERGTEAFF.